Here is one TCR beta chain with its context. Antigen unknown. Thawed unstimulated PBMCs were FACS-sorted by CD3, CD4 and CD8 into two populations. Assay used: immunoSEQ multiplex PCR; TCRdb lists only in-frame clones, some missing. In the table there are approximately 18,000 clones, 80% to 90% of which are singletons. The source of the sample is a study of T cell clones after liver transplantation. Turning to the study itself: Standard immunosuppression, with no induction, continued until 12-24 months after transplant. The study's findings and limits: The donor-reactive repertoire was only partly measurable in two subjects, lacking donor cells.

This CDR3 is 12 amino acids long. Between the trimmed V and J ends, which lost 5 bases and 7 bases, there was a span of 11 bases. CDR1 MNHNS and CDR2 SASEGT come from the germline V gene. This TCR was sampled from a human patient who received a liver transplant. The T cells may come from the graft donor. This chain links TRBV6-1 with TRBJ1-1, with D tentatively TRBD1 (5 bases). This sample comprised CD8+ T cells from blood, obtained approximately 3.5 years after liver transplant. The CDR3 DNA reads TGTGCCAGCAGTTCGGGACCCCTTGAAGCTTTCTTT. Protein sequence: CASSSGPLEAFF.